These T cell receptor beta chains were read from a single sample in a study of cytomegalovirus exposure and HLA in healthy donors. The protocol was immunoSEQ multiplex PCR, while the TCRdb copy is restricted to in-frame clones and leaves out a portion. This sample has tens of thousands of clones, with 95% to 96% found just once. The sequencing input was PBMCs. The source is a woman aged 18-35 years in good health and CMV-seropositive. Each CDR3 is given with its conserved first and last residue. A D gene is named only where the DNA matches it firmly. Rows give clone size only sometimes, using once, few, many, or a class for an expanded clone.

>TRBV5-1|TRBJ1-1|TRBD1|-
CASRDRAHTEAFF
TGCGCCAGCAGGGACAGGGCCCACACTGAAGCTTTCTTT
>TRBV2|TRBJ2-7|TRBD2|-
CASSPSGKSSYEQYF
TGTGCCAGCAGTCCTAGCGGGAAAAGCTCCTACGAGCAGTACTTC
>TRBV7-2|TRBJ2-7|-|-
CASSLAGQGYEQYF
TGTGCCAGCAGCTTAGCAGGGCAGGGCTACGAGCAGTACTTC
>TRBV5-5|TRBJ2-7|-|-
CASTGISSYEQYF
TGTGCCAGCACCGGGATAAGCTCCTACGAGCAGTACTTC
>TRBV9|TRBJ1-2|-|-
CASSANTGRANYGYTF
TGTGCCAGCAGCGCTAACACAGGGAGGGCTAACTATGGCTACACCTTC
>TRBV27|TRBJ1-2|TRBD1|-
CASSSGTGFYGYTF
TGTGCCAGCAGTTCCGGGACAGGGTTCTATGGCTACACCTTC
>TRBV7-8|TRBJ2-2|-|-
CASSLERATPGELFF
TGTGCCAGCAGCTTAGAAAGAGCGACGCCCGGGGAGCTGTTTTTT
>TRBV30|TRBJ2-1|TRBD1|-
CAWSPGQVYNEQFF
TGTGCCTGGAGTCCGGGACAGGTATACAATGAGCAGTTCTTC
>TRBV19|TRBJ2-2|TRBD2|-
CASSGGRPSNTGELFF
TGTGCCAGTAGTGGCGGGAGGCCTTCGAACACCGGGGAGCTGTTTTTT
>TRBV7-9|TRBJ2-1|-|-
CASSLARDNEQFF
TGTGCCAGCAGCTTAGCGCGGGACAATGAGCAGTTCTTC
>TRBV28|TRBJ1-2|TRBD1|-
CASISGGYGYTF
TGTGCCAGCATATCAGGGGGTTATGGCTACACCTTC
>TRBV6-7|TRBJ2-7|-|-
CASSYLDTYEQYF
TGTGCCAGCAGTTACCTGGACACCTACGAGCAGTACTTC
>TRBV5-6|TRBJ2-5|-|-
CASSPLGSQETQYF
TGTGCCAGCAGCCCGCTAGGATCTCAAGAGACCCAGTACTTC
>TRBV5-1|TRBJ2-1|TRBD2|-
CASSIGLAVYNEQFF
TGCGCCAGCAGCATCGGACTAGCGGTCTACAATGAGCAGTTCTTC
>TRBV5-8|TRBJ2-3|TRBD1|-
CASSFRGRQGSTDTQYF
TGTGCCAGCAGCTTCCGGGGCCGACAGGGTAGCACAGATACGCAGTATTTT
>TRBV30|TRBJ1-1|-|-
CAWSYRPNTEAFF
TGTGCCTGGAGCTACAGGCCGAACACTGAAGCTTTCTTT
>TRBV19|TRBJ2-1|TRBD2|once
CASSILAGLAEGNEQFF
TGTGCCAGTAGTATTTTGGCGGGACTAGCGGAGGGAAATGAGCAGTTCTTC
>TRBV27|TRBJ2-1|TRBD2|-
CASSWGGSSYNEQFF
TGTGCCAGCAGTTGGGGCGGGAGCTCCTACAATGAGCAGTTCTTC
>TRBV30|TRBJ1-1|TRBD1|-
CAWSGTGTEAFF
TGTGCCTGGAGTGGGACAGGCACTGAAGCTTTCTTT
>TRBV4-3|TRBJ2-3|TRBD2|-
CASSLIAGGGTDTQYF
TGCGCCAGCAGCCTGATAGCGGGAGGGGGCACAGATACGCAGTATTTT
>TRBV9|TRBJ1-3|-|-
CASSFTGNSGNTIYF
TGTGCCAGCAGCTTTACAGGGAACTCTGGAAACACCATATATTTT
>TRBV12-5|TRBJ2-1|-|-
CASGLHVSRDSFYNEQFF
TGTGCTAGTGGTTTGCACGTGTCCCGCGACTCCTTCTACAATGAGCAGTTCTTC
>TRBV6-1|TRBJ1-2|-|-
CASRTANYGYTF
TGTGCCAGCAGGACAGCTAACTATGGCTACACCTTC
>TRBV6-5|TRBJ1-2|TRBD1|-
CASSQDRVGGYTF
TGTGCCAGCAGTCAAGACAGGGTAGGAGGCTACACCTTC
>TRBV5-1|TRBJ2-7|-|-
CASSLQTDYEQYF
TGCGCCAGCAGCTTGCAGACAGATTACGAGCAGTACTTC
>TRBV4-1|TRBJ2-5|-|-
CASSPGRPPLRETQYF
TGCGCCAGCAGCCCCGGGAGACCCCCCCTCAGAGAGACCCAGTACTTC
>TRBV5-1|TRBJ2-7|-|-
CASSPAGSSGYEQYF
TGCGCCAGCAGCCCCGCAGGAAGCTCTGGGTACGAGCAGTACTTC
>TRBV13|TRBJ2-1|-|-
CASNPRGVAANEQFF
TGTGCCAGCAACCCCCGAGGAGTAGCGGCCAATGAGCAGTTCTTC
>TRBV4-3|TRBJ2-7|-|once
CASSQDLDGSFEQYF
TGCGCCAGCAGCCAAGATCTTGACGGGAGTTTCGAGCAGTACTTC
>TRBV4-3|TRBJ2-7|-|-
CASSQDFMGGASSYEQYF
TGCGCCAGCAGCCAAGATTTTATGGGCGGGGCGAGCTCCTACGAGCAGTACTTC
>TRBV7-2|TRBJ2-3|-|-
CASSMSSDTQYF
TGTGCCAGCAGCATGTCTTCGGATACGCAGTATTTT
>TRBV4-2|TRBJ2-1|-|-
CASSQEKRNEQFF
TGTGCCAGCAGCCAGGAGAAGCGGAATGAGCAGTTCTTC
>TRBV10-3|TRBJ1-1|-|-
CAISVVRAQTEAFF
TGTGCCATCAGTGTCGTCAGGGCACAAACTGAAGCTTTCTTT
>TRBV28|TRBJ2-1|TRBD2|-
CASSLGGSSYNEQFF
TGTGCCAGCAGTTTGGGCGGGAGCTCCTACAATGAGCAGTTCTTC
>TRBV25-1|TRBJ2-1|-|-
CASKGVGTTYNEQFF
TGTGCCAGCAAAGGCGTTGGGACAACCTACAATGAGCAGTTCTTC
>TRBV27|TRBJ2-7|TRBD1|-
CASSLSGTGGSEEQYF
TGTGCCAGCAGTTTATCCGGGACAGGGGGCTCGGAAGAGCAGTACTTC
>TRBV12-2|TRBJ2-7|-|-
CASRLGRDNPYEQYF
TGTGCAAGTCGCTTAGGCAGGGACAACCCCTACGAGCAGTACTTC
>TRBV21-1|TRBJ1-5|-|-
CASSRRDRGIDQPQHF
TGTGCCAGCAGCAGACGGGACAGGGGGATAGATCAGCCCCAGCATTTT
>TRBV7-3|TRBJ2-7|TRBD2|-
CASSPGGNYEQYF
TGTGCCAGCAGCCCGGGGGGAAATTACGAGCAGTACTTC
>TRBV11-3|TRBJ1-1|TRBD1|-
CASRKQAGTVEAFF
TGTGCCAGCAGGAAGCAAGCCGGGACAGTCGAGGCTTTCTTT
>TRBV13|TRBJ1-2|-|once
CASSPGVYDYGYTF
TGTGCCAGCAGCCCGGGAGTGTATGACTATGGCTACACCTTC
>TRBV6-1|TRBJ1-1|-|once
CASSANTEAFF
TGTGCCAGCAGTGCAAACACTGAAGCTTTCTTT
>TRBV6-1|TRBJ2-1|TRBD2|-
CASSDKAGVYNEQFF
TGTGCCAGCAGTGACAAGGCGGGAGTATACAATGAGCAGTTCTTC
>TRBV18|TRBJ2-7|-|-
CASSPPDSYEQYF
TGTGCCAGCTCACCCCCAGATTCCTACGAGCAGTACTTC
>TRBV7-9|TRBJ2-7|-|-
CASSLTGYYEQYF
TGTGCCAGCAGCTTAACAGGGTACTACGAGCAGTACTTC
>TRBV4-2|TRBJ2-7|TRBD2|-
CASSQDERDYEQYF
TGTGCCAGCAGCCAAGATGAGCGGGACTACGAGCAGTACTTC
>TRBV5-6|TRBJ2-7|TRBD1|-
CASSLMRGQGYEQYF
TGTGCCAGCAGCTTGATGAGGGGACAGGGTTACGAGCAGTACTTC
>TRBV30|TRBJ2-1|TRBD2|-
CALAGLAGGSSYNEQFF
TGTGCCTTAGCGGGACTAGCGGGGGGAAGCTCCTACAATGAGCAGTTCTTC
>TRBV9|TRBJ1-2|TRBD1|-
CASSVDRGGGYTF
TGTGCCAGCAGCGTAGACAGGGGGGGTGGCTACACCTTC
>TRBV5-5|TRBJ2-1|TRBD2|-
CASSLKFGGGPNEQFF
TGTGCCAGCAGCTTGAAATTTGGGGGAGGGCCCAATGAGCAGTTCTTC
>TRBV19|TRBJ2-1|TRBD2|-
CASSITSGPNEQFF
TGTGCCAGTAGTATCACTAGCGGGCCGAATGAGCAGTTCTTC
>TRBV5-5|TRBJ2-1|TRBD2|-
CASSLAGNEQFF
TGTGCCAGCAGTTTAGCGGGGAATGAGCAGTTCTTC
>TRBV18|TRBJ2-1|TRBD2|-
CASSPLAGGLNEQFF
TGTGCCAGCTCCCCACTAGCGGGAGGTCTCAATGAGCAGTTCTTC
>TRBV7-2|TRBJ2-5|-|-
CASSLAGSGETQYF
TGTGCCAGCAGCTTAGCCGGGAGCGGAGAGACCCAGTACTTC
>TRBV27|TRBJ2-6|-|-
CASSYLASGANVLTF
TGTGCCAGCAGTTACCTAGCTTCTGGGGCCAACGTCCTGACTTTC
>TRBV9|TRBJ2-5|TRBD1|-
CASSVGDRQETQYF
TGTGCCAGCAGCGTAGGGGACAGACAAGAGACCCAGTACTTC
>TRBV6-5|TRBJ2-3|-|-
CASSDSGLFLHTQYF
TGTGCCAGCAGTGACTCGGGACTCTTCCTGCATACGCAGTATTTT
>TRBV7-9|TRBJ2-2|TRBD1|-
CALRGRETGELFF
TGTGCCCTCAGGGGGCGCGAAACCGGGGAGCTGTTTTTT